This entry lists 27 T cell receptor beta chains sequenced from one sample in a study of T cells in women clearing cervical HPV infection. Assay used: immunoSEQ multiplex PCR; TCRdb lists only in-frame clones, some missing. This sample's table has about 22,000 clones. The specimen sequenced was blood buffy coat. Receptors originate from a woman between 18 and 69 years old with a cervical HPV16 infection that either progressed to CIN3+ or cleared (not recorded which).

Points on this clone: The observed sequence ends 3 residues before the CDR3 terminus, with the missing tail filled in from the germline J gene. The chain recombines TRBV5-1 with TRBJ2-1, with D possibly TRBD1 on 5 matching bases. The germline CDR1 and CDR2 sequences are SGHRS and YFSETQ. This CDR3 is 15 amino acids long. V lost 4 bases to trimming and J lost 0 bases, with 11 bases between them. The CDR3 spells CASSPRADSYNEQFF. CDR3 bases read: TGCGCCAGCAGCCCCAGGGCCGACTCCTACAATGAG.

Concerning this clone itself: The read ends 3 residues early relative to the CDR3; the germline J gene fills the gap. This rearrangement joins TRBV19 to TRBJ2-5, with D possibly matching TRBD1 (6 bases). Germline loops: CDR1 LNHDA, CDR2 SQIVND (reference sequence). Trimming took off 3 bases at V and 4 bases at J, with 9 bases between the two ends. The CDR3 extends over 13 amino acids. The CDR3 loop reads CASSIQGRETQYF. The CDR3 DNA, read in part, is TGTGCCAGTAGTATTCAGGGGCGAGAGACC. The entire variable domain, with the rest obtained from reference TRBV19 and TRBJ2-5, is as follows: DGGITQSPKYLFRKEGQNVTLSCEQNLNHDAMYWYRQDPGQGLRLIYYSQIVNDFQKGDIAEGYSVSREKKESFPLTVTSAQKNPTAFYLCASSIQGRETQYFGPGTRLLVL.

The CDR3 bases that were read are TGTGCCTGGAGAACAGCAAATTTTTCGCCC. Protein product: CAWRTANFSP. The complete CDR3 protein is CAWRTANFSPQHF. This chain connects TRBV30 to TRBJ1-5; D is unresolved. The read finishes 3 residues shy of the CDR3 end, and the germline J gene is used to complete it. V shed 3 bases and J shed 9 bases, with 15 bases lying between them. The CDR3 runs 13 residues. The germline V gene has CDR1 GTSNPN and CDR2 SVGIG (reference sequence).

CDR3 bases read: TGTGCCAGCAGCTCCCTCGTTGCGGGACAAGAGACC. It codes for CASSSLVAGQET. The entire CDR3 reads CASSSLVAGQETQYF. The chain joins TRBV13 to TRBJ2-5, with D possibly being TRBD2 (6 bases). The CDR3 end is not reached by the read, which stops 3 residues before it; the germline J gene fills it in. CDR3 length: 15 residues. The germline gives CDR1 PRHDT, CDR2 FYEKMQ (reference sequence). Deletions cut 4 bases from V and 2 bases from J, with 14 bases between.

As to this clone: Read coverage stops 3 residues before the CDR3 terminus; the germline J gene supplies the remainder. The chain is built from TRBV3-1 (or the pseudogene TRBV3-2) and TRBJ2-5; TRBD2 matches at 8 bases. This CDR3 is 13 amino acids long. From germline, CDR1 is LGHDT and CDR2 YNNKEL (reference sequence). The junction had 7 bases not matched to a gene; V was cut back by 8 bases and J by 5 bases. CDR3 sequence reads: CASASGRGETQYF. CDR3 bases read: TGTGCCAGCGCGAGCGGGAGAGGGGAGACC.

Turning to this clone: The CDR3 end lies 3 residues beyond the end of the read and is filled in from the germline J gene. V and J are TRBV5-1 and TRBJ1-2, with D possibly matching TRBD1 (5 bases). This CDR3 has 15 residues. Germline-derived CDR1 and CDR2 are SGHRS and YFSETQ. CDR3 protein: CASSDQQRGRGGYTF. The part of the CDR3 DNA that was read is TGCGCCAGCAGCGACCAACAGAGGGGTCGTGGAGGC. The variable domain in full, with the rest retrieved from reference TRBV5-1 and TRBJ1-2, is KAGVTQTPRYLIKTRGQQVTLSCSPISGHRSVSWYQQTPGQGLQFLFEYFSETQRNKGNFPGRFSGRQFSNSRSEMNVSTLELGDSALYLCASSDQQRGRGGYTFGSGTRLTVV.

Points on this clone: The read ends 3 residues shy of where the CDR3 ends; the end is completed using the germline J gene. The V and J genes are TRBV5-1 and TRBJ1-1; tentatively, D is TRBD1 (5 bases). The V end was cut by 1 base, the J end by 0 bases, with 13 bases between. The CDR3 extends over 16 amino acids. CDR1 and CDR2 from the germline V gene are SGHRS and YFSETQ. The CDR3 bases that were read are TGCGCCAGCAGCTTGTGGGGCAGGGTACTGAACACTGAA. Translation gives CASSLWGRVLNTE. In full, the CDR3 reads CASSLWGRVLNTEAFF.

A word on this clone: The read gets to within 3 residues of the CDR3 end, and the germline J gene fills in the rest. The gene calls are TRBV7-3 and TRBJ1-6; D may be TRBD1 (5 bases). Germline CDR1 SGHTA, CDR2 FQGTGA. The CDR3 contains 12 residues. V lost 5 bases, J lost 8 bases, and 7 bases lay in between. CDR3 sequence: CASSRGDSPLHF. The part of the CDR3 DNA that was read is TGTGCCAGCAGCCGAGGGGATTCACCC.

Incomplete CDR3 DNA: TGTGCCAGCAGTTTCATCGTAGGGGGACAGACTAACACCGGGGAG. It yields the protein CASSFIVGGQTNTGE. The full CDR3 protein is CASSFIVGGQTNTGELFF. This chain joins TRBV12-3 or TRBV12-4 and TRBJ2-2; 7 nucleotides align to TRBD1. The CDR3 end lies 3 residues beyond the end of the read and is filled in from the germline J gene. This CDR3 is built from 18 residues. V dropped 3 bases and J dropped 2; count of bases not matched to a gene: 12.

Regarding this clone: The read ends 3 residues early relative to the CDR3; the germline J gene fills the gap. The chain couples TRBV6-1 to TRBJ1-4, with D unresolved. V lost 6 bases, J lost 4 bases, and 24 bases lay in between. Germline V gives CDR1 MNHNS, CDR2 SASEGT. CDR3 size: 18 residues. Partial CDR3 DNA: TGTGCCAGCAGCGAACGACGTTTACAGATGGAACTTAATGAAAAA. It yields the protein CASSERRLQMELNEK. The full CDR3 protein reads CASSERRLQMELNEKLFF.

A note on this clone: The CDR3 goes on 3 residues after the read ends, and that part is filled in from the germline J gene. The chain couples TRBV11-2 to TRBJ2-1, with D maybe TRBD1 (6 bases). This CDR3 is built from 14 residues. CDR1 is SGHAT and CDR2 is FQNNGV in the germline V gene. The V gene lost 2 bases and the J gene lost 8 bases, with 13 bases spanning the gap. Incomplete CDR3 DNA: TGTGCCAGCAGCTTATTGGGGGCGGAGGATGAG. It codes for CASSLLGAEDE. The whole CDR3 protein reads CASSLLGAEDEQFF.

On this clone itself: The CDR3 is cut off 3 residues early in the read; its end comes from the germline J gene. The chain employs TRBV5-5 and TRBJ1-1, with 7 bases aligning to TRBD1. Germline V gene lookup returns CDR1 SGHKS and CDR2 YYEKEE (reference sequence). CDR3 length: 13 amino acids. The V segment lost 0 bases and the J segment 7 bases; nucleotides outside the gene matches: 3. The sequenced CDR3 bases are TGTGCCAGCAGCTTGGACAGGGGCGATGAA. Translated: CASSLDRGDE. The whole CDR3 sequence reads CASSLDRGDEAFF.

CDR3 sequence reads: CASTLAGALGYTF. The CDR3 DNA, read in part, is TGTGCCAGCACCCTTGCGGGGGCCCTTGGC. The chain carries TRBV5-6 and TRBJ1-2; weak D call: TRBD1 (6 bases). The CDR3 is cut off 3 residues early in the read; its end comes from the germline J gene. The CDR3 runs to 13 residues. With 6 bases removed from V and 7 bases from J, the gap between germline ends came to 16 bases. Germline CDR1 is SGHDT and CDR2 is YYEEEE.

Note on this clone: The sequence runs out 3 residues before the end of the CDR3; the remainder is reconstructed from the germline J gene. V and J are TRBV5-1 and TRBJ1-3; D is unresolved. This CDR3 comprises 17 residues. Trimming removed 0 bases from V and 1 base from J, with 14 bases in between. Germline V gene lookup returns CDR1 SGHRS and CDR2 YFSETQ. CDR3: CASSLGNFEGSGNTIYF. The CDR3 DNA, read in part, is TGCGCCAGCAGCTTGGGTAACTTCGAGGGTTCTGGAAACACC.

A note on this clone: The CDR3 end falls 3 residues outside the read, so it is completed with the germline J gene. The chain carries TRBV4-2 and TRBJ2-3; D unresolved. The V end lost 3 bases, the J end lost 0 bases, and 10 bases lay between the germline ends. Germline CDR1 LGHNA, CDR2 YNFKEQ. The CDR3 is 15 amino acids. The CDR3 DNA, read in part, is TGTGCCAGCAGCCAGGGCTTAATAAGCACAGATACG. Amino acids: CASSQGLISTDT. The whole CDR3 reads CASSQGLISTDTQYF.

With respect to this clone: The read ends 3 residues early relative to the CDR3; the germline J gene fills the gap. The V call is TRBV20-1, the J call TRBJ2-1, with TRBD2 identical over 16 bases. The germline CDR1 and CDR2 sequences are DFQATT and SNEGSKA (reference sequence). The V gene end was trimmed by 0 bases and the J gene end by 8 bases; junction bases not matched to a gene: 10. CDR3 length equals 18 residues. The CDR3 protein is CSARDSGLAGGRRYEQFF. CDR3 DNA, as far as it was read: TGCAGTGCTAGAGATTCGGGACTAGCGGGAGGGAGACGGTATGAG.

Of note for this clone: The read ends 3 residues shy of where the CDR3 ends; the end is completed using the germline J gene. The rearrangement links TRBV5-1 to TRBJ2-7; unclear D gene. Germline V lookup: CDR1 SGHRS, CDR2 YFSETQ. The CDR3 length is 13 residues. Deletions cut 0 bases from V and 5 bases from J, with 9 bases between. This CDR3 is CASSLGHNHEQYF. Partial CDR3 DNA: TGCGCCAGCAGCTTGGGCCACAACCACGAG.

As to this clone: The read falls 3 residues short of the CDR3 end, and the missing part is taken from the germline J gene. The chain is built from TRBV6-1 and TRBJ2-2; tentatively, D is TRBD2 (5 bases). The ends were cut back, 4 bases at V and 2 bases at J, with 14 bases in the middle. The germline gives CDR1 MNHNS, CDR2 SASEGT. This CDR3 has 16 residues. Here the CDR3 reads CASSALTNSNTGELFF. The CDR3 DNA, read in part, is TGTGCCAGCAGTGCCTTGACTAACTCAAACACCGGGGAG.

A word on this clone: The CDR3 extends 3 residues past the end of the read, so its final part is completed from the germline J gene. This sequence joins TRBV4-1 and TRBJ2-7; the D gene is possibly TRBD1 (5 bases). There are 16 residues in the CDR3. V was shortened by 0 bases and J by 5 bases, with 17 bases between the two germline ends. Per germline, CDR1 MGHRA and CDR2 YSYEKL. Partial CDR3 DNA: TGCGCCAGCAGCCAAGATCGCTCAGGGAAGGATGACGAG. Its protein is CASSQDRSGKDDE. The full CDR3 protein is CASSQDRSGKDDEQYF.

Regarding this clone: The CDR3 is cut off 3 residues early in the read; its end comes from the germline J gene. The chain uses TRBV29-1 and TRBJ1-2, with TRBD1 identical over 7 bases. Germline CDR1 reads SQVTM; CDR2 reads ANQGSEA. This CDR3 is 11 amino acids long. The CDR3 reads CSVERGLGYTF. Incomplete CDR3 DNA: TGCAGCGTTGAGAGGGGGCTAGGC.

With respect to this clone: The CDR3 goes on 3 residues after the read ends, and that part is filled in from the germline J gene. The V call is TRBV5-4, the J call TRBJ2-1, with D unresolved. Per the germline V gene, CDR1 is SGHNT and CDR2 is YYREEE (reference sequence). V lost 0 bases, J lost 4 bases, and 5 bases lay in between. The length of the CDR3 is 13 residues. CDR3: CASSLDSYNEQFF. Partial CDR3 DNA: TGTGCCAGCAGCTTGGACAGTTACAATGAG.

The CDR3 DNA, read in part, is TGCGCCAACAGGGACACTAACTATGGC. It translates to CANRDTNYG. The complete CDR3 reads CANRDTNYGYTF. V is TRBV5-1 and J is TRBJ1-2; TRBD1 is a possible D gene (6 bases). The DNA ends 3 residues before the CDR3 does, and the rest of the CDR3 is filled in from the germline J gene. The CDR3 loop spans 12 amino acids. V lost 9 bases and J lost 0, with 9 bases in between. Germline loops: CDR1 SGHRS, CDR2 YFSETQ. Based on the CDR3 plus reference TRBV5-1 and TRBJ1-2, the full variable domain is KAGVTQTPRYLIKTRGQQVTLSCSPISGHRSVSWYQQTPGQGLQFLFEYFSETQRNKGNFPGRFSGRQFSNSRSEMNVSTLELGDSALYLCANRDTNYGYTFGSGTRLTVV.

On this clone: The CDR3 end falls 3 residues outside the read, so it is completed with the germline J gene. The V call is TRBV5-1, the J call TRBJ2-7; no reliable D call. V was cut by 0 bases and J by 3 bases, with 7 bases left in between. CDR1 is SGHRS and CDR2 is YFSETQ in the germline V gene. The CDR3 has 13 amino acids. The CDR3 sequence is CASSLGQVYEQYF. Incomplete CDR3 DNA: TGCGCCAGCAGCTTGGGACAAGTCTACGAG.

This clone registers medium-sized by frequency. The read terminates 3 residues before the CDR3 end, so the remaining end is supplied by the germline J gene. This chain uses TRBV10-3 with TRBJ1-2; 7 bases agree with TRBD1. CDR1 is ENHRY and CDR2 is SYGVKD in the germline V gene. This CDR3 is built from 13 residues. CDR3 region: CAISPFDRAGYTF. Incomplete CDR3 DNA: TGTGCCATCAGTCCGTTCGACAGGGCCGGC.

In the case of this clone: The CDR3 is cut off 3 residues early in the read; its end comes from the germline J gene. The rearrangement links TRBV2 to TRBJ2-5; TRBD1 agrees at 7 bases. Trimming removed 5 bases from V and 0 bases from J; junction bases left unmatched: 3. There are 14 residues in the CDR3. The germline gives CDR1 SNHLY, CDR2 FYNNEI. The CDR3 is CASSTGVNQETQYF. Incomplete CDR3 DNA: TGTGCCAGCAGTACAGGGGTTAACCAAGAGACC.

Comment on this clone: Read sequence stops 3 residues before the CDR3 end, and the germline J gene provides the missing end. This chain connects TRBV4-1 to TRBJ2-2; no clear D gene. Germline CDR1 MGHRA, CDR2 YSYEKL. The CDR3 covers 14 residues. V gave up 4 bases and J gave up 6 bases, with 12 bases separating them. CDR3 loop: CASSPVPSAGELFF. The CDR3 DNA, read in part, is TGCGCCAGCAGCCCGGTCCCCTCGGCCGGGGAG.

As concerns this clone: With the read ending 3 residues before the CDR3 end, the germline J gene is used to fill in that end. This chain links TRBV2 with TRBJ2-7; TRBD2 aligns across 10 bases. J was trimmed by 2 bases and V by 6 bases; bases with no gene match: 4. CDR3 length: 14 amino acids. CDR1 and CDR2 from the germline V gene are SNHLY and FYNNEI. Partial CDR3 DNA: TGTGCCAGCAGGTCCGGGACTAGCGCCTACGAG. Protein: CASRSGTSAYE. The whole CDR3 protein reads CASRSGTSAYEQYF.